This T cell receptor (beta chain) appears in the sequencing data of a study of cytomegalovirus exposure and HLA in healthy donors. Study-level results: Indistinguishability led to the exclusion of some V segments, TRBV6-2 and TRBV6-3 included.

CDR1 MGHDK and CDR2 SYGVNS come from the germline V gene. V shed 8 bases and J 8 bases; nucleotides not matched to a gene: 17. The CDR3 runs to 16 residues. On this clone: Its antigen remains unidentified.

13 Jbeta primers and 60 Vbeta primers were used for the PCR. Some clones are missing from TCRdb's copy, which holds only in-frame ones; the method was immunoSEQ multiplex PCR. The table lists about 100,000 clones, around three quarters of them singletons. The material sequenced was PBMCs. This receptor was identified in a female donor in good health and CMV-seropositive. The J gene is TRBJ2-1, the V gene TRBV25-1, with 8 bases lining up with TRBD2. CDR3 amino acids: CASGIGSGRPYDEQFF. For the CDR3, the DNA is TGTGCCAGCGGAATTGGGAGCGGGAGACCCTATGATGAGCAGTTCTTC.